The rows below give T cell receptor beta chains drawn from one sample of a study of shared clonotypes between healthy human individuals. Sequencing used immunoSEQ multiplex PCR; TCRdb keeps in-frame clones, though not all of them. Of under 350,000 clones listed, roughly 84% are singletons. Sequenced input: memory CD8+ T cells sorted from blood. The receptor source for this set is a man aged 18 to 29 in good health. The CDR3 runs from the conserved cysteine through the conserved F or W. A D gene is named only where the DNA matches it firmly. Only part of the rows carry a size: once, few, many, or a class if the clone is expanded.

TRBV28	TRBD1	-	TRBJ2-1	TGTGCCAGCAGTCAACGGGACAGGGGATTAGTTGAGCAGTTCTTC	CASSQRDRGLVEQFF
TRBV6-5	TRBD2	-	TRBJ2-7	TGTGCCAGCAGTTACGTGGTAGCGGGAGCCTACGAGCAGTACTTC	CASSYVVAGAYEQYF
TRBV7-9	-	-	TRBJ2-1	TGTGCCAGCAGCCCGTCACTCCTCTCCTACAATGAGCAGTTCTTC	CASSPSLLSYNEQFF
TRBV9	-	-	TRBJ2-7	TGTGCCAGCAGCGTAGGTGTGGGCACCTCCTACGAGCAGTACTTC	CASSVGVGTSYEQYF
TRBV30	TRBD2	-	TRBJ2-3	TGTGCCTGGAGTTTAGGGGCGGGGGGAGATACGCAGTATTTT	CAWSLGAGGDTQYF
TRBV2	-	-	TRBJ2-5	TGTGCCAGCAGTGACGTTCCGGAGACCCAGTACTTC	CASSDVPETQYF
TRBV25-1	-	-	TRBJ2-7	TGTGCCAGCAGCCCCTATTGGGGGTACGAGCAGTACTTC	CASSPYWGYEQYF
TRBV29-1	-	-	TRBJ1-1	TGCAGCGTTGATCTTTCGTTCCAAGGGGTCATGAACACTGAAGCTTTCTTT	CSVDLSFQGVMNTEAFF
TRBV2	TRBD1	-	TRBJ2-2	TGTGCCGGGAACTCAGGGGGCCGCACCGGGGAGCTGTTTTTT	CAGNSGGRTGELFF
TRBV7-8	-	once	TRBJ2-7	TGTGCCAGCAGCTTAGTGGGGCGGCTCAGCGACGAGCAGTACTTC	CASSLVGRLSDEQYF
TRBV5-4	-	once	TRBJ2-2	TGTGCCAGCAGCTTGGTTCCGGTAGGAGGGGAGGCCGGGGAGCTGTTTTTT	CASSLVPVGGEAGELFF
TRBV7-9	-	-	TRBJ1-2	TGTGCCAGCAGCTTAGTCTCGGGGGGAAATGGCTACACCTTC	CASSLVSGGNGYTF
TRBV4-1	-	-	TRBJ2-7	TGCGCCAGCAGCCAAGATTGGTGGTACGAGCAGTACTTC	CASSQDWWYEQYF
TRBV7-9	-	once	TRBJ2-7	TGTGCCAGCAGCCCCTTGCTTCAGATTTACGAGCAGTACTTC	CASSPLLQIYEQYF
TRBV18	-	-	TRBJ1-6	TGTGCCAGCTCACAGGTTTTGAGCTCCTATAATTCACCCCTCCACTTT	CASSQVLSSYNSPLHF
TRBV6-5	-	once	TRBJ1-6	TGTGCCAGCAGTTACAGGGGATACAATTCACCCCTCCACTTT	CASSYRGYNSPLHF
TRBV11-2	-	-	TRBJ2-3	TGTGCCAGCAGGAACCGGGACTTAAGACTCACAGATACGCAGTATTTT	CASRNRDLRLTDTQYF
TRBV7-6	TRBD1	-	TRBJ1-4	TGTGCCAGCAGCTTAGAGGCGGCAGGGGGCGAAAAACTGTTTTTT	CASSLEAAGGEKLFF
TRBV6-6	-	-	TRBJ1-2	TGTGCCAGCAGTCACGGAACAGGGTATGGCTACACCTTC	CASSHGTGYGYTF
TRBV2	TRBD1	-	TRBJ1-2	TGTGCCAGCAGGGGGACAGATAACTATGGCTACACCTTC	CASRGTDNYGYTF
TRBV9	TRBD1	once	TRBJ2-7	TGTGCCAGCAGCGTCGGGACAGCGACCTCCTACGAGCAGTACTTC	CASSVGTATSYEQYF
TRBV5-4	-	-	TRBJ1-2	TGTGCCAGCACCCATGCCCCAGATCGGGGCTACACCTTC	CASTHAPDRGYTF
TRBV20-1	-	once	TRBJ2-7	TGCAGTGCTAGGATAGAAAACGAGCAGTACTTC	CSARIENEQYF
TRBV29-1	-	-	TRBJ2-7	TGCAGCGTTGATTCCGGTTCATCCTACGAGCAGTACTTC	CSVDSGSSYEQYF
TRBV5-6	-	-	TRBJ2-2	TGTGCCAGCAGCTTGTTGGCTCCCGGGGAGCTGTTTTTT	CASSLLAPGELFF
TRBV5-6	-	few	TRBJ1-1	TGTGCCAGCAGCTTGGCCGGTGGGGCTGAAGCTTTCTTT	CASSLAGGAEAFF
TRBV2	TRBD1	-	TRBJ2-7	TGTGCCAGCAGTGATACAGGGGCAAGGTCATACGAGCAGTACTTC	CASSDTGARSYEQYF
TRBV5-4	TRBD1	-	TRBJ1-1	TGTGCCAGCAGGGATTGGAGAGGGGGCGGTATGAACACTGAAGCTTTCTTT	CASRDWRGGGMNTEAFF
TRBV10-3	-	-	TRBJ2-1	TGTGCCATCAGTGATTGGGCCAGCTACAATGAGCAGTTCTTC	CAISDWASYNEQFF
TRBV9	TRBD1	-	TRBJ2-5	TGTGCCAGCAGCTCCGGGACAGAAGAAGAGACCCAGTACTTC	CASSSGTEEETQYF
TRBV30	TRBD1	-	TRBJ2-7	TGTGCCTGGTCCAGGGGGCAGTTTTACGAGCAGTACTTC	CAWSRGQFYEQYF
TRBV10-3	-	-	TRBJ1-4	TGTGCCATCAGTGAAGGCCCGCTAGCCAAGAATGAAAAACTGTTTTTT	CAISEGPLAKNEKLFF
TRBV27	TRBD1	-	TRBJ1-6	TGTGCCAGCAGTTTGGGACAGGGGTATCGATCACCCCTCCACTTT	CASSLGQGYRSPLHF
TRBV27	TRBD2	-	TRBJ2-1	TGTGCCAGCTCAATTGTCGGGACTAGCGGGAGCAATGAGCAGTTCTTC	CASSIVGTSGSNEQFF
TRBV9	TRBD1	-	TRBJ1-2	TGTGCCAGCAGCGTAGCTAGGACAGGATACTATGGCTACACCTTC	CASSVARTGYYGYTF
TRBV7-8	-	-	TRBJ1-5	TGTGCCAGCAGGGAGGGGCTTGGCAATCAGCCCCAGCATTTT	CASREGLGNQPQHF
TRBV4-1	-	-	TRBJ2-3	TGCGCCAGCAGCCTATCCCCGGCCAGGGGAGGAACTAATACGCAGTATTTT	CASSLSPARGGTNTQYF
TRBV28	TRBD1	once	TRBJ1-1	TGTGCCAGCAGTCCAACAGGGGGCGGCACTGAAGCTTTCTTT	CASSPTGGGTEAFF
TRBV7-6	-	-	TRBJ2-5	TGTGCCAGCAGCTTAGGGCATAGGTACCAAGAGACCCAGTACTTC	CASSLGHRYQETQYF
TRBV10-2	TRBD2	-	TRBJ2-3	TGCGCCAGCAGGCTAGCGGGGGAGGGCACAGATACGCAGTATTTT	CASRLAGEGTDTQYF
TRBV27	-	-	TRBJ2-3	TGTGCCACCTCCGACGGGGGGCTGCTAGATACGCAGTATTTT	CATSDGGLLDTQYF
TRBV12-5	-	-	TRBJ2-7	TGTGCTAGTGCCCTGACAGTTTCCTACGAGCAGTACTTC	CASALTVSYEQYF
TRBV4-1	TRBD1	-	TRBJ1-2	TGCGCCAGCAGCCAACCCCTGGGACAGGGGGCTAATGGCTACACCTTC	CASSQPLGQGANGYTF
TRBV5-6	TRBD1	-	TRBJ2-7	TGTGCCAGCAGCGGCAGGGACAGTTACTACGAGCAGTACTTC	CASSGRDSYYEQYF
TRBV4-3	-	-	TRBJ2-7	TGCGCCAGCAGCCAAGACAGGGCAGGGGTTTACGAGCAGTACTTC	CASSQDRAGVYEQYF
TRBV6-6	TRBD1	-	TRBJ2-4	TGTGCCAGCAGAATACAGGGGGCGGCCAAAAACATTCAGTACTTC	CASRIQGAAKNIQYF
TRBV10-3	TRBD1	once	TRBJ1-2	TGTGCCATAGCACAGGGGGCCTATGGCTACACCTTC	CAIAQGAYGYTF
TRBV7-9	-	-	TRBJ2-7	TGTGCCAGCAGCCCGGACCTTAACCACGAGCAGTACTTC	CASSPDLNHEQYF
TRBV6-5	-	-	TRBJ1-1	TGTGCCAGCAGTCCCCAACAGGGTGCCGGCACTGAAGCTTTCTTT	CASSPQQGAGTEAFF